The sequence of this TCR beta chain was determined in a study of blood T cells in healthy people across ages. Through a sample-barcoded 5' primer and a J-beta primer mix, a second PCR was run for roughly 6 to 12 cycles. From the 5' RACE reads, TCRdb called clonotypes with MiXCR, one entry per CDR3 protein. Of 1 million to 1.2 million distinct CDR3 sequences listed, roughly two fifths are singletons. Study outcomes and limitations: Long-lived and aged donors differed, with more naive CD4+ cells and higher diversity in the long-lived. Naive T cell percentage strongly correlated with TCR beta diversity. Estimates of total diversity, which came from one million sequenced T cells, were considered to be underestimates.

At least 6 million PBMCs were isolated per sample. This clonotype was recorded a few times. Its antigen is still unknown. The CDR3 loop spans 14 amino acids. Sample: blood. The origin of this receptor is a man in his late teens or twenties in good health. The V and J genes are TRBV21-1 and TRBJ2-3. TRBV21-1 is assigned pseudogene status. CDR3 sequence reads: CASNHRTSTDTQYF. The CDR3, as DNA: TGTGCCAGCAACCACAGAACTAGCACAGATACGCAGTATTTT.